Presented here are 10 T cell receptor beta chains from one specimen sequenced in a study of Graves' ophthalmopathy and Graves' hyperthyroidism. RNA transcripts provided the template for amplifying TCR beta CDR3 regions. A first-round RT-PCR used HTBI primers, followed by a second-round multiplex PCR. TCRdb analysed the multiplex PCR reads with MiXCR anew, one entry per CDR3 protein. The sample holds some 380,000 distinct CDR3 sequences; 15% to 19% are singletons and the top ten take 7%. Specimen: peripheral blood. The receptors derive from a woman under 30 with stable Graves' hyperthyroidism.

This clonotype was detected many times. The chain carries TRBV6-1 and TRBJ2-7, with D maybe TRBD2 (5 bases). The CDR3 totals 15 residues. The germline V gene encodes CDR1 MNHNS and CDR2 SASEGT. CDR3 nucleotide sequence: TGTGCGGTAGCCCGATCGCGGACTCGGACCTACGAGCAGTACTTC. This codes for CAVARSRTRTYEQYF.

The chain links TRBV5-1 to TRBJ2-7; D possibly corresponds to TRBD1 (6 bases). The CDR3 consists of 17 residues. Germline CDR1 SGHRS, CDR2 YFSETQ. V lost 4 bases and J 0 bases, leaving 20 bases between the germline ends. The CDR3 reads CASSSGGGFASSYEQYF. DNA for the CDR3: TGCGCCAGCAGCAGTGGGGGCGGTTTTGCCAGCTCCTACGAGCAGTACTTC.

Many counts were recorded for this clonotype. This chain joins TRBV12-5 and TRBJ2-7; D remains unclear. This CDR3 is built from 15 residues. Germline CDR1 is LGHNT and CDR2 is FRNRAP. The V end lost 2 bases, the J end lost 2 bases, and 13 bases lay between the germline ends. CDR3 loop: CASGLSTRHPYEQYF. DNA for the CDR3: TGTGCTAGTGGTTTGTCAACCCGACATCCCTACGAGCAGTACTTC.

This clonotype showed up many times. The genes are TRBV7-8 and TRBJ1-1; 7 bases fit TRBD1. The germline V gene encodes CDR1 SGHVS and CDR2 FQNEAQ. The CDR3 extends over 14 amino acids. V shed 5 bases, J shed 6 bases, and the junction held 9 bases outside the gene matches. The DNA for the CDR3 is TGTGCCAGCAGCCGTGTCACCAGGGGGGCTGAAGCTTTCTTT. Protein product: CASSRVTRGAEAFF.

The chain is built from TRBV6-5 and TRBJ2-4, with D perhaps assigned TRBD1 or TRBD2 (6 bases each). Trimming took off 10 bases at V and 14 bases at J, with 24 bases between the two ends. There are 13 residues in the CDR3. Germline-derived CDR1 and CDR2 are MNHEY and SVGAGI. The CDR3 coding sequence is TGTGCCACCAAGAGGGGGGCTGGAGGGGTTAAGTACTTC. Translation gives CATKRGAGGVKYF.

This clonotype has at least ten counts. The CDR3 region is CASSLHVKSLTQYF. As DNA, the CDR3 is TGTGCCAGCAGTTTGCATGTTAAGAGCCTGACACAGTACTTC. V usage is TRBV12-3 or TRBV12-4 and J usage is TRBJ2-7; D remains unclear. Deletions cut 3 bases from V and 10 bases from J, with 19 bases between. CDR3 size: 14 residues.

The chain has TRBV5-1 and TRBJ2-2; D is undetermined. The CDR3 extends over 13 amino acids. CDR1 is SGHRS and CDR2 is YFSETQ in the germline V gene. V lost 0 bases to trimming and J lost 5 bases, with 5 bases between them. CDR3 nucleotides: TGCGCCAGCAGCTTGGAGACTACCGGGGAGCTGTTTTTT. It encodes CASSLETTGELFF.

This clonotype was detected ten times or more. This chain uses TRBV13 with TRBJ1-1; TRBD1 might be the D (6 bases). The CDR3 has 14 residues. CDR1 is PRHDT and CDR2 is FYEKMQ in the germline V gene (reference sequence). The V and J ends lost 4 bases and 1 base respectively, with 10 bases between them. CDR3 sequence (DNA): TGTGCCAGCAGCTCCCGGACAGCGAACACTGAAGCTTTCTTT. Translation gives CASSSRTANTEAFF.

This clonotype has ten or more counts. This chain connects TRBV20-1 to TRBJ2-2; 7 bases are shared with TRBD1. CDR1 DFQATT and CDR2 SNEGSKA come from the germline V gene (reference sequence). The V and J ends lost 3 bases and 3 bases, in that order; junction bases with no gene match: 7. This CDR3 is 15 amino acids long. The CDR3 sequence is CSARTRGLHTGELFF. The CDR3 DNA follows: TGCAGTGCTAGGACAAGGGGGCTTCACACCGGGGAGCTGTTTTTT.

On this clonotype itself: One end of the junction does not line up with germline, which may come from a read error. The CDR3 is CASSLTGKEACF. The DNA of the CDR3 is TGTGCCAGCAGTTTGACGGGGAAGGAAGCTTGCTTT. The chain uses TRBV27 and TRBJ1-1; D is ambiguous. Germline values: CDR1 MNHEY, CDR2 SMNVEV (reference sequence). CDR3 length equals 12 residues.